This T cell receptor beta chain is from a study of cytomegalovirus exposure and HLA in healthy donors. General observations from the study: The classifier was said to identify cytomegalovirus status with high specificity and sensitivity.

Assay: immunoSEQ multiplex PCR; the TCRdb copy retains only in-frame clones and omits some. Here the sample spans more than 300,000 clones, 86% being singletons. About this clone: Its target is not known.

This clonotype was obtained from a woman younger than 30 in good health and CMV-seronegative. Sequencing used PBMCs.

In nucleotides, the CDR3 is TGTGCCAGCAGCGTAGGGCAGGGGGCTGGAAACACCATATATTTT. This gives the protein CASSVGQGAGNTIYF. This rearrangement joins TRBV9 to TRBJ1-3; 7 bases match TRBD1. V shed 0 bases and J 2 bases; nucleotides not matched to a gene: 2. CDR1 is SGDLS, CDR2 YYNGEE, per germline. The CDR3 is 15 residues long. The whole variable domain, filled in from reference TRBV9 and TRBJ1-3, reads DSGVTQTPKHLITATGQRVTLRCSPRSGDLSVYWYQQSLDQGLQFLIQYYNGEERAKGNILERFSAQQFPDLHSELNLSSLELGDSALYFCASSVGQGAGNTIYFGEGSWLTVV.